The rows below give T cell receptor beta chains drawn from one sample of a study of shared clonotypes between healthy human individuals. Sequencing used immunoSEQ multiplex PCR; TCRdb keeps in-frame clones, though not all of them. The sample consists of 2 million to 3 million clones, roughly 93% of them appearing once. Input material: naive CD4+ T cells from PBMCs. The source of these receptors is a man between 18 and 35 years old in good health. Some clones in this sample may be carry-over from other donors' samples. Each CDR3 is given with its conserved first and last residue. The D gene is left open where the match is weak. Clone sizes are given selectively: once, few, many, or a class where the clone is expanded.

cdr3_nt: TGTGCCAGCAGCCTAACGGTAGGACTGGAGTATTACGAGCAGTACTTC
cdr3_aa: CASSLTVGLEYYEQYF
d_call: .
j_call: TRBJ2-7
clone_size: .
v_call: TRBV4-2

cdr3_nt: TGCGCCAGCAGCCGAGGACAGGCCTACGAGCAGTACTTC
cdr3_aa: CASSRGQAYEQYF
d_call: TRBD1
j_call: TRBJ2-7
clone_size: .
v_call: TRBV4-3

cdr3_nt: TGTGCCAGCAGCGACGAACGACCCGGTACGCAGTATTTT
cdr3_aa: CASSDERPGTQYF
d_call: .
j_call: TRBJ2-3
clone_size: once
v_call: TRBV2

cdr3_nt: TGCAGTGCTAGAAGGCGAGATGAGCAGTTCTTC
cdr3_aa: CSARRRDEQFF
d_call: .
j_call: TRBJ2-1
clone_size: .
v_call: TRBV20-1

cdr3_nt: TGTGCCAGCAGCTTAGGGGACAGGAACACTGAAGCTTTCTTT
cdr3_aa: CASSLGDRNTEAFF
d_call: TRBD1
j_call: TRBJ1-1
clone_size: .
v_call: TRBV7-3

cdr3_nt: TGCGCCAGCAGTGAACGGGAGAGGGATACGCAGTATTTT
cdr3_aa: CASSERERDTQYF
d_call: .
j_call: TRBJ2-3
clone_size: once
v_call: TRBV10-1

cdr3_nt: TGCGCCAGCAGCCCCGGGACAGCCAATTCACCCCTCCACTTT
cdr3_aa: CASSPGTANSPLHF
d_call: TRBD1
j_call: TRBJ1-6
clone_size: .
v_call: TRBV5-1

cdr3_nt: TGTGCCAGCAGTTTATTCACATCGGGACTTAGGGCGATAGCTAATGAAAAACTGTTTTTT
cdr3_aa: CASSLFTSGLRAIANEKLFF
d_call: .
j_call: TRBJ1-4
clone_size: .
v_call: TRBV28

cdr3_nt: TGTGCCAGCAGCATTAACAACAGGCCAAACTATGGCTACACCTTC
cdr3_aa: CASSINNRPNYGYTF
d_call: .
j_call: TRBJ1-2
clone_size: .
v_call: TRBV21-1

cdr3_nt: TGCGCCACCATCCCGAGGGGGAGCTCCTACAATGAGCAGTTCTTC
cdr3_aa: CATIPRGSSYNEQFF
d_call: .
j_call: TRBJ2-1
clone_size: .
v_call: TRBV10-2

cdr3_nt: TGTGCCAGCTCACGTCAAGCGGGTGGTCCTAATGAGCAGTTCTTC
cdr3_aa: CASSRQAGGPNEQFF
d_call: .
j_call: TRBJ2-1
clone_size: .
v_call: TRBV18

cdr3_nt: TGTGCCTGGAGGGATCCCCACACACGGTCAACCTATGGCTACACCTTC
cdr3_aa: CAWRDPHTRSTYGYTF
d_call: .
j_call: TRBJ1-2
clone_size: .
v_call: TRBV30

cdr3_nt: TGCGCCAGCAGCTTACGTCAGTCTGCAACTAATGAAAAACTGTTTTTT
cdr3_aa: CASSLRQSATNEKLFF
d_call: .
j_call: TRBJ1-4
clone_size: .
v_call: TRBV5-1

cdr3_nt: TGCAGCGGTCGTGGCGGGAGGATGGCCGAGCAGTACTTC
cdr3_aa: CSGRGGRMAEQYF
d_call: TRBD2
j_call: TRBJ2-7
clone_size: .
v_call: TRBV29-1

cdr3_nt: TGTGCCAGCAGTTCCGGGACAGCAGGACAGCCCCAGCATTTT
cdr3_aa: CASSSGTAGQPQHF
d_call: TRBD1
j_call: TRBJ1-5
clone_size: .
v_call: TRBV28

cdr3_nt: TGTGCCAGTAAATCCGTCCGCTCTGGGGCCAACGTCCTGACTTTC
cdr3_aa: CASKSVRSGANVLTF
d_call: .
j_call: TRBJ2-6
clone_size: once
v_call: TRBV19

cdr3_nt: TGTGCCAGCAGCCGTCGGACTGGGGGGATTGATGGCTACACCTTC
cdr3_aa: CASSRRTGGIDGYTF
d_call: .
j_call: TRBJ1-2
clone_size: .
v_call: TRBV4-2